This entry lists 2 T cell receptor beta chains sequenced from one sample in a study of PD-L1 blockade in urothelial cancer (dated by TCRdb to about 2017). Library preparation was by the immunoSEQ multiplex PCR assay. Held by TCRdb, this immuneACCESS table contains in-frame sequences only and omits some clones. Under half of the omission traces to an unresolved V gene where checked; the cause of the rest is unknown. In this sample the table shows under 55,000 clones, about 86% of which occur a single time. The ten largest clones add up to roughly 2.9% of the sample. The time point tag for this specimen amounts to: pretreatment peripheral blood. Specimen: PBMCs, collected around atezolizumab (anti-PD-L1) treatment. The source is a man between 70 and 80 years old with urothelial cancer.

The J gene is TRBJ2-7, the V gene TRBV19; 8 bases are a match to TRBD2. Germline loops: CDR1 LNHDA, CDR2 SQIVND (reference sequence). The CDR3 sequence is 15 residues long. J gave up 2 bases and V 3 bases, and 6 bases lay outside the gene matches. This chain's CDR3 is CASSIRLAPAYEQYF. Here the CDR3 DNA reads TGTGCCAGTAGTATCCGACTAGCGCCCGCCTACGAGCAGTACTTC.

The chain is built from TRBV5-4 and TRBJ1-1; 10 bases match TRBD1. Germline assignment: CDR1 SGHNT and CDR2 YYREEE (reference sequence). Unmatched junction bases numbered 7, after V lost 2 bases and J lost 6 bases. This CDR3 has 15 residues. CDR3 loop: CASSFDRGLGPEAFF. CDR3 sequence (DNA): TGTGCCAGCAGCTTCGACAGGGGGCTAGGGCCTGAAGCTTTCTTT.